Shown below are 26 T cell receptor beta chains from a single sample sequenced in a study of persistence of HIV-infected CD4 T cells. Their antigens are not known. An overlapping HIV-1 Gag peptide pool stimulated these cells at 0.95 to 1 ug/peptide/mL. Memory cells lacking CD40L and CD69 with high CD45RO were sorted. The immunoSEQ assay was version 4, run in survey mode. Profiling relied on immunoSEQ multiplex PCR, and the TCRdb table lists in-frame clones only, not all of them. Of 30,000 to 45,000 clones in the sample, 75% to 85% were seen once. This sample comprised cultured CD4+ T cells from PBMCs, obtained from a patient who received antiretroviral therapy. The origin of the receptors is an adult with HIV. The donor label of this sample is uncertain.

The gene calls are TRBV2 and TRBJ1-6; D gene unclear. Trimming removed 6 bases from V and 7 bases from J, with 10 bases in between. The length of the CDR3 is 13 residues. Per germline, CDR1 SNHLY and CDR2 FYNNEI. The CDR3 region is CASRIMGNSPLHF. In DNA, the CDR3 is TGTGCCAGCAGAATCATGGGGAATTCACCCCTCCACTTT.

V usage is TRBV7-2 and J usage is TRBJ2-1, with 13 bases that match TRBD2. This CDR3 contains 13 residues. CDR1 is SGHTA and CDR2 is FQGNSA in the germline V gene. V gave up 4 bases and J gave up 16 bases; unmatched junction bases: 7. The CDR3 here is CASSYGLAGDPFF. The CDR3 coding sequence is TGTGCCAGCAGCTATGGACTAGCGGGGGATCCATTCTTC.

V and J are TRBV7-9 and TRBJ1-1, with D uncertain. The germline gives CDR1 SEHNR, CDR2 FQNEAQ (reference sequence). Trimming left V 5 bases short and J 1 base short, with 11 bases between. The CDR3 has 14 residues. The CDR3 nucleotides read TGTGCCAGCAGCCCCAAGGATTGGAACACTGAAGCTTTCTTT. Its protein product is CASSPKDWNTEAFF.

V and J are TRBV7-9 and TRBJ2-2; 11 bases are a match to TRBD1. Losses at the gene ends were 3 bases for V and 7 bases for J; bases not matched to a gene: 4. Germline lookup yields CDR1 SEHNR and CDR2 FQNEAQ (reference sequence). The CDR3 contains 15 residues. CDR3 coding DNA: TGTGCCAGCAGCTTTTCTGGGACAGGGGGCGGGGAGCTGTTTTTT. It codes for CASSFSGTGGGELFF.

The chain is built from TRBV2 and TRBJ1-2; 7 bases agree with TRBD1. The ends lost 5 bases at V and 4 bases at J; junction bases unmatched: 7. The CDR3 is made up of 14 amino acids. CDR1 SNHLY and CDR2 FYNNEI come from the germline V gene. The CDR3 region has the DNA TGTGCCAGCAGTCAACAGGGGAGAATCTATGGCTACACCTTC. Translation gives CASSQQGRIYGYTF.

Here the CDR3 reads CASSEPVGGGAYNSPLHF. Written as DNA, the CDR3 is TGTGCCAGCAGTGAGCCCGTGGGAGGAGGAGCCTATAATTCACCCCTCCACTTT. V usage is TRBV6-1 and J usage is TRBJ1-6; D unclear. The V gene lost 3 bases and the J gene lost 2 bases, with 17 bases spanning the gap. The CDR3 contains 18 residues. Germline V gene lookup returns CDR1 MNHNS and CDR2 SASEGT.

The chain is built from TRBV6-5 and TRBJ1-5; 9 nucleotides match TRBD1. The V gene end was trimmed by 6 bases and the J gene end by 2 bases; junction bases not matched to a gene: 5. The CDR3 extends over 15 amino acids. Germline V gene sequence: CDR1 MNHEY, CDR2 SVGAGI. For the CDR3, the DNA is TGTGCCAGCAGCCAAACAGGGGGCGGCAATCAGCCCCAGCATTTT. Translating gives CASSQTGGGNQPQHF.

A few counts support this clone. CDR3 nucleotides: TGTGCCAGCAGCTTTTGGACAGCAAGTGAAGCTTTCTTT. Its translation is CASSFWTASEAFF. This chain links TRBV7-2 with TRBJ1-1, with D perhaps matching TRBD1 (6 bases). Trimming cost V 3 bases and J 7 bases, with 12 bases left between them. CDR1 and CDR2 from the germline V gene are SGHTA and FQGNSA. The CDR3 covers 13 residues.

This clone has just one count. The J gene is TRBJ2-2, the V gene TRBV5-1; unclear D gene. Trimming took 1 base from V and 0 from J, leaving 10 bases between them. Germline-derived CDR1 and CDR2 are SGHRS and YFSETQ. The CDR3 spans 16 residues. This chain's CDR3 is CASSLFAASNTGELFF. CDR3 in DNA: TGCGCCAGCAGCTTGTTCGCAGCCTCGAACACCGGGGAGCTGTTTTTT.

V usage is TRBV27 and J usage is TRBJ2-1, with TRBD1 matching 7 bases. V was clipped by 3 bases and J by 0 bases; unmatched bases: 8. The CDR3 contains 17 residues. Germline loops: CDR1 MNHEY, CDR2 SMNVEV (reference sequence). CDR3 amino acids: CASSLGKGAVSYNEQFF. As DNA, the CDR3 is TGTGCCAGCAGTTTGGGGAAGGGGGCTGTCTCCTACAATGAGCAGTTCTTC.

This clone has more than one count but fewer than ten. The chain couples TRBV18 to TRBJ1-3; D gene unclear. Germline V gives CDR1 KGHSH, CDR2 LQKENI. V lost 6 bases and J 6 bases, leaving 6 bases between the germline ends. This CDR3 contains 11 residues. CDR3 sequence: CASSAENTIYF. CDR3 nucleotides: TGTGCCAGCTCGGCAGAAAACACCATATATTTT.

J is TRBJ2-5 and V is TRBV19, with 9 bases aligning to TRBD1. The V segment lost 6 bases and the J segment 2 bases; nucleotides outside the gene matches: 10. The CDR3 has 16 amino acids. The germline V gene encodes CDR1 LNHDA and CDR2 SQIVND (reference sequence). CDR3 residues: CASSPGDRVFQETQYF. As DNA, the CDR3 is TGTGCCAGTAGCCCTGGGGACAGGGTTTTTCAAGAGACCCAGTACTTC. Together with reference TRBV19 and TRBJ2-5, the CDR3 gives the full variable domain: DGGITQSPKYLFRKEGQNVTLSCEQNLNHDAMYWYRQDPGQGLRLIYYSQIVNDFQKGDIAEGYSVSREKKESFPLTVTSAQKNPTAFYLCASSPGDRVFQETQYFGPGTRLLVL.

The chain couples TRBV7-8 to TRBJ1-2; 9 bases are a match to TRBD1. CDR1 SGHVS and CDR2 FQNEAQ come from the germline V gene. CDR3 size: 14 residues. V was pared by 3 bases and J by 6 bases, with 5 bases of the junction left unmatched. The CDR3 DNA sequence: TGTGCCAGCAGCTTCCGGGACAGGGATAATGGCTACACCTTC. Translation: CASSFRDRDNGYTF.

The CDR3 here is CASSEEDNQPQHF. For the CDR3, the DNA is TGTGCCAGCAGTGAGGAGGATAATCAGCCCCAGCATTTT. This chain uses TRBV2 with TRBJ1-5; D is unresolved. V was cut by 3 bases and J by 4 bases, with 7 bases left in between. In germline, CDR1 is SNHLY, CDR2 FYNNEI. The CDR3 length is 13 residues.

This clone was observed a few times. The chain couples TRBV11-3 to TRBJ2-2, with unresolved D. Trimming shortened V by 6 bases and J by 3 bases, and 8 bases separated the two germline ends. The CDR3 is 13 amino acids. Germline V CDR1 and CDR2: SGHNT, YENEEA. CDR3 nucleotide sequence: TGTGCCAGCAGAAACAGAGACACCGGGGAGCTGTTTTTT. Protein: CASRNRDTGELFF.

The chain uses TRBV19 and TRBJ1-6, with 7 bases aligning to TRBD1. Trimming removed 4 bases from V and 9 bases from J; junction bases left unmatched: 9. This CDR3 region has 15 residues. The germline gives CDR1 LNHDA, CDR2 SQIVND (reference sequence). The CDR3: CASSKRQGSGSPLHF. CDR3 DNA sequence: TGTGCCAGTAGTAAACGACAGGGTTCCGGTTCACCCCTCCACTTT.

A few counts support this clone. The V call is TRBV5-1, the J call TRBJ1-1; tentatively, D is TRBD1 (6 bases). CDR3 size: 14 residues. V was cut by 4 bases and J by 11 bases, with 21 bases left in between. Germline V lookup: CDR1 SGHRS, CDR2 YFSETQ. CDR3 coding DNA: TGCGCCAGCAGCGAACCTGGGACCCCGGGGGCGGCTTTCTTT. Translating it yields CASSEPGTPGAAFF.

J is TRBJ1-1 and V is TRBV19, with D possibly TRBD1 on 5 matching bases. In germline, CDR1 is LNHDA, CDR2 SQIVND (reference sequence). The CDR3 sequence is 12 residues long. The V and J ends lost 5 bases and 11 bases respectively, with 15 bases between them. The CDR3, as DNA: TGTGCCAGTAGTCCTCCTCTCGGGACGGCTTTCTTT. As protein: CASSPPLGTAFF.

This chain connects TRBV7-9 to TRBJ1-1; possible D gene TRBD1, 6 bases. The CDR3 is made up of 16 amino acids. The V end was cut by 5 bases, the J end by 6 bases, with 22 bases between. Germline V gives CDR1 SEHNR, CDR2 FQNEAQ (reference sequence). The CDR3 nucleotides are TGTGCCAGCAGCCAGCGTTCGACAGGAAGTAAAGCTGAAGCTTTCTTT. Translation gives CASSQRSTGSKAEAFF. The complete variable domain, with remaining parts taken from reference TRBV7-9 and TRBJ1-1, reads DTGVSQNPRHKITKRGQNVTFRCDPISEHNRLYWYRQTLGQGPEFLTYFQNEAQLEKSRLLSDRFSAERPKGSFSTLEIQRTEQGDSAMYLCASSQRSTGSKAEAFFGQGTRLTVV.

The rearrangement links TRBV5-4 to TRBJ2-3, with D possibly TRBD2 on 6 matching bases. Germline V lookup: CDR1 SGHNT, CDR2 YYREEE (reference sequence). The CDR3 runs to 15 residues. V shed 3 bases and J shed 0 bases, with 11 bases lying between them. CDR3 sequence (DNA): TGTGCCAGCAGCTCGGGACTCCAGAGCACAGATACGCAGTATTTT. Amino acids: CASSSGLQSTDTQYF.

The chain has TRBV7-9 and TRBJ2-2; D not certain. V lost 4 bases to trimming and J lost 4 bases, with 10 bases between them. The germline V gene has CDR1 SEHNR and CDR2 FQNEAQ (reference sequence). This CDR3 is built from 14 residues. The CDR3 DNA reads TGTGCCAGCAGCTCTCCACCCGGCACCGGGGAGCTGTTTTTT. As protein: CASSSPPGTGELFF.

This chain uses TRBV19 with TRBJ2-7; 8 nucleotides match TRBD1. CDR1 is LNHDA, CDR2 SQIVND, per germline (reference sequence). The CDR3 runs 14 residues. The J segment lost 3 bases and the V segment lost 5 bases, leaving 6 bases of the junction unmatched. The CDR3 protein is CASSETGVLYEQYF. The CDR3 DNA is TGTGCCAGTAGTGAGACAGGGGTCCTCTACGAGCAGTACTTC.

The chain carries TRBV28 and TRBJ1-1; 9 bases are shared with TRBD1. This CDR3 comprises 14 residues. V shed 8 bases, J shed 5 bases, and the junction held 9 bases outside the gene matches. CDR1 MDHEN and CDR2 SYDVKM come from the germline V gene. CDR3 nucleotide sequence: TGTGCCAGCCGGGACAGGGTGGGGTGGACTGAAGCTTTCTTT. It is translated as CASRDRVGWTEAFF.

The chain is built from TRBV29-1 and TRBJ1-2; D ambiguous. With 1 base removed from V and 8 bases from J, the gap between germline ends came to 14 bases. From germline, CDR1 is SQVTM and CDR2 ANQGSEA. The CDR3 length is 13 residues. CDR3 DNA: TGCAGCGTTGAAGTTGGGCAGTTAAGAGGCTACACCTTC. This translates into CSVEVGQLRGYTF. The whole variable domain, remainder taken from reference TRBV29-1 and TRBJ1-2, is SAVISQKPSRDICQRGTSLTIQCQVDSQVTMMFWYRQQPGQSLTLIATANQGSEATYESGFVIDKFPISRPNLTFSTLTVSNMSPEDSSIYLCSVEVGQLRGYTFGSGTRLTVV.

The chain carries TRBV7-9 and TRBJ2-5; the D is unclear. V gave up 2 bases and J gave up 1 base, with 8 bases separating them. Germline assignment: CDR1 SEHNR and CDR2 FQNEAQ (reference sequence). This CDR3 has 14 residues. The CDR3 coding sequence is TGTGCCAGCAGCTTAAGGGCCGTCCAAGAGACCCAGTACTTC. It encodes CASSLRAVQETQYF.

V is TRBV19 and J is TRBJ2-2; no firm D call. The germline CDR1 and CDR2 sequences are LNHDA and SQIVND (reference sequence). V was cut by 5 bases and J by 7 bases, with 8 bases left in between. This CDR3 spans 12 amino acids. The CDR3 DNA reads as TGTGCCAGTAGTTCCCTGAGCGGGGAGCTGTTTTTT. Its protein is CASSSLSGELFF.